One sample yielded the 22 T cell receptor beta chains listed below, sequenced in a study of T cells in localized non-small cell lung cancer. Only in-frame clones appear in the TCRdb table, and some are missing; sequencing was by immunoSEQ multiplex PCR. The sample has tens of thousands of clones, about 86% seen once. The sample consisted of peripheral blood, taken before any cancer treatment. The receptor set was obtained from a woman aged 18-50 years with stage III lung adenocarcinoma.

The V and J genes are TRBV7-3 and TRBJ2-7; 8 nucleotides match TRBD2. This CDR3 spans 13 amino acids. CDR1 and CDR2 (germline): SGHTA, FQGTGA. J lost 6 bases, V lost 5 bases, and 6 bases had no gene match. The CDR3 here is CASSLVAGPEQYF. The CDR3 DNA reads as TGTGCCAGCAGCCTAGTAGCGGGGCCCGAGCAGTACTTC.

The rearrangement joins TRBV18 to TRBJ1-2; D gene uncertain. CDR3 length equals 18 residues. V was clipped by 0 bases and J by 4 bases, with 21 bases between them. The V gene's germline CDR1 is KGHSH and CDR2 LQKENI. The CDR3 nucleotides read TGTGCCAGCTCACCACCGAATTTCCGGGAGAGGAACTTCTATGGCTACACCTTC. Translated: CASSPPNFRERNFYGYTF.

The chain couples TRBV4-2 to TRBJ2-1; 8 bases match TRBD1. The germline V gene has CDR1 LGHNA and CDR2 YNFKEQ. The junction had 10 bases not matched to a gene; V was cut back by 4 bases and J by 5 bases. The CDR3 contains 16 residues. The CDR3 sequence: CASSLLAGTGHNEQFF. The CDR3 nucleotides read TGTGCCAGCAGCCTCCTTGCAGGGACAGGTCACAATGAGCAGTTCTTC.

The chain has TRBV7-9 and TRBJ1-1; a weak D match, TRBD1 (6 bases). The CDR3 spans 14 residues. V lost 4 bases and J lost 5, with 14 bases in between. Germline lookup yields CDR1 SEHNR and CDR2 FQNEAQ (reference sequence). For the CDR3, the DNA is TGTGCCAGCAGCTCACTAACAGGGCAAACTGAAGCTTTCTTT. Its protein product is CASSSLTGQTEAFF.

The J gene is TRBJ1-5, the V gene TRBV9; D may be TRBD1 (5 bases). Germline V gene lookup returns CDR1 SGDLS and CDR2 YYNGEE. The V and J ends lost 3 bases and 7 bases respectively, with 17 bases between them. This CDR3 contains 15 residues. CDR3 in DNA: TGTGCCAGCAGCGCCCGGGACGTGATAGGACAGCCCCAGCATTTT. Translated: CASSARDVIGQPQHF.

The chain has TRBV5-1 and TRBJ1-3, with TRBD1 as a possible D gene (6 bases). Between the trimmed V and J ends, which lost 3 bases and 2 bases, there was a span of 9 bases. The V gene's germline CDR1 is SGHRS and CDR2 YFSETQ. The CDR3 runs to 14 residues. The CDR3: CASSSDSAGNTIYF. CDR3 DNA: TGCGCCAGCAGCTCGGACAGCGCTGGAAACACCATATATTTT.

This chain links TRBV18 with TRBJ1-3; D gene uncertain. The CDR3 covers 14 residues. Germline CDR1 KGHSH, CDR2 LQKENI. Trimming took off 1 base at V and 2 bases at J, with 6 bases between the two ends. The CDR3 region is CASSPRRTGNTIYF. In nucleotides, the CDR3 is TGTGCCAGCTCACCACGACGAACTGGAAACACCATATATTTT.

The chain joins TRBV19 to TRBJ1-3; maybe TRBD1 (6 bases). This CDR3 comprises 16 residues. Trimming removed 5 bases from V and 5 bases from J, with 19 bases in between. Germline V gives CDR1 LNHDA, CDR2 SQIVND (reference sequence). The CDR3 coding sequence is TGTGCCAGTAGTCCGGACAGCCAAACCTCCCGAAACACCATATATTTT. It encodes CASSPDSQTSRNTIYF.

This chain uses TRBV6-1 with TRBJ2-3, with D unresolved. V was trimmed by 2 bases and J by 7 bases, leaving 7 bases between them. This CDR3 has 12 residues. CDR1 MNHNS and CDR2 SASEGT come from the germline V gene. The chain's CDR3 is CASSERLNTQYF. DNA for the CDR3: TGTGCCAGCAGTGAACGGCTAAATACGCAGTATTTT.

This chain joins TRBV5-1 and TRBJ2-3, with 13 bases that match TRBD2. Germline V gives CDR1 SGHRS, CDR2 YFSETQ. The CDR3 is 16 residues long. J lost 5 bases, V lost 3 bases, and 6 bases had no gene match. The CDR3 bases are TGCGCCAGCAGCTGGGGGACTAGCGGGGCAATAGATACGCAGTATTTT. Residues: CASSWGTSGAIDTQYF.

The genes are TRBV5-6 and TRBJ1-1, with TRBD1 identical over 8 bases. CDR1 and CDR2 (germline): SGHDT, YYEEEE. The CDR3 is 14 amino acids. Unmatched junction bases numbered 11, after V lost 4 bases and J lost 9 bases. The CDR3 nucleotides are TGTGCCAGCAGCAAGACAGGGGAAGTCAGAAAAGCTTTCTTT. This sequence encodes CASSKTGEVRKAFF.

This clone was seen a few times. The CDR3 is CAWTLQSSPLHF. DNA for the CDR3: TGTGCCTGGACTCTGCAGAGTTCACCCCTCCACTTT. V gene TRBV30 combines with J gene TRBJ1-6; D gene unclear. V was pared by 4 bases and J by 9 bases, with 10 bases between. Germline lookup yields CDR1 GTSNPN and CDR2 SVGIG (reference sequence). This CDR3 spans 12 amino acids.

J is TRBJ2-5 and V is TRBV5-5, with unresolved D. CDR1 SGHKS and CDR2 YYEKEE come from the germline V gene (reference sequence). The germline V and J ends were trimmed by 1 base and 3 bases, with 7 bases remaining between them. The CDR3 is 13 residues long. Here the CDR3 reads CASSLLSEETQYF. The CDR3 region has the DNA TGTGCCAGCAGCTTGTTGTCCGAAGAGACCCAGTACTTC. The entire variable domain, with the rest obtained from reference TRBV5-5 and TRBJ2-5, is as follows: DAGVTQSPTHLIKTRGQQVTLRCSPISGHKSVSWYQQVLGQGPQFIFQYYEKEERGRGNFPDRFSARQFPNYSSELNVNALLLGDSALYLCASSLLSEETQYFGPGTRLLVL.

The chain combines TRBV14 with TRBJ2-1; TRBD1 is a possible D gene (6 bases). Germline CDR1 and CDR2: SGHDN and FVKESK. This CDR3 comprises 17 residues. Deletions cut 4 bases from V and 0 bases from J, with 16 bases between. CDR3 in DNA: TGTGCCAGCAGCCGACTCAGGGGTGGGAGCTCCTACAATGAGCAGTTCTTC. It yields the protein CASSRLRGGSSYNEQFF.

This chain joins TRBV7-3 and TRBJ1-6; D gene ambiguous. Trimming stripped 7 bases from V and 7 bases from J, with 17 bases between. Germline V gene sequence: CDR1 SGHTA, CDR2 FQGTGA. This CDR3 has 15 residues. The CDR3 sequence: CASTKRATINSPLHF. CDR3 DNA: TGTGCCAGCACCAAACGGGCTACTATAAATTCACCCCTCCACTTT.

The chain carries TRBV19 and TRBJ2-2; 8 bases agree with TRBD1. This CDR3 is built from 14 residues. The germline gives CDR1 LNHDA, CDR2 SQIVND (reference sequence). The V segment lost 7 bases and the J segment 6 bases; nucleotides outside the gene matches: 7. The CDR3 coding sequence is TGTGCCAGTATGCTGACAGGGGTGTCCGGGGAGCTGTTTTTT. It codes for CASMLTGVSGELFF.

This chain joins TRBV27 and TRBJ2-1; 16 bases are a match to TRBD2. CDR3 size: 15 residues. Germline V gene data show CDR1 as MNHEY and CDR2 as SMNVEV (reference sequence). V gave up 8 bases and J gave up 10 bases; unmatched junction bases: 8. The CDR3 loop reads CASQGLAGGPQEQFF. In DNA form, the CDR3 reads TGTGCCAGCCAGGGACTAGCGGGGGGGCCTCAGGAGCAGTTCTTC.

This clone has only one observation. The genes are TRBV6-6 and TRBJ1-2; TRBD1 is a possible D gene (6 bases). Germline-derived CDR1 and CDR2 are MNHNY and SVGAGI (reference sequence). The CDR3 contains 15 residues. V lost 0 bases, J lost 5 bases, and 13 bases lay in between. The CDR3 protein is CASSYSQGVLYGYTF. Here the CDR3 DNA reads TGTGCCAGCAGTTACTCACAGGGTGTCTTGTATGGCTACACCTTC.

The CDR3 nucleotides read TGTGCCAGCAGCAAAGGTGGCGTTTACGAGCAGTACTTC. Protein product: CASSKGGVYEQYF. The chain carries TRBV21-1 and TRBJ2-7. TRBV21-1 is classified as a pseudogene. This CDR3 has 13 amino acids.

This clone was counted a single time. The chain links TRBV18 to TRBJ2-1; D perhaps matches TRBD2 (6 bases). The CDR3 runs to 17 residues. Germline assignment: CDR1 KGHSH and CDR2 LQKENI. The V end lost 0 bases, the J end lost 3 bases, and 15 bases lay between the germline ends. The CDR3 protein is CASSPPAASARYNEQFF. The CDR3 DNA reads as TGTGCCAGCTCACCACCGGCGGCTAGCGCACGCTACAATGAGCAGTTCTTC.

The chain joins TRBV18 to TRBJ2-2; tentative D call: TRBD2 (6 bases). Trimming shortened V by 0 bases and J by 0 bases, and 8 bases separated the two germline ends. The CDR3 contains 16 residues. The germline V gene has CDR1 KGHSH and CDR2 LQKENI. The CDR3 is CASSPPAGSNTGELFF. The DNA of the CDR3 is TGTGCCAGCTCACCACCGGCGGGGTCGAACACCGGGGAGCTGTTTTTT.

This clone was detected only once. The DNA is omitted, as the CDR3 cannot be located on it reliably, and the CDR3 follows TCRdb's listing. The chain employs TRBV27 and TRBJ2-1; the table assigns TRBD1, which was not confirmed against the DNA. Germline V gene lookup returns CDR1 MNHEY and CDR2 SMNVEV (reference sequence). The CDR3 is made up of 12 amino acids, end residues included. The CDR3 sequence: CASSFGGGAKFF.